This T cell receptor beta chain was retrieved from a study of blood T cell repertoires in COVID-19. Study overall: There were acute and convalescent COVID-19 samples, and they came from the United States, Italy and Spain.

How the authors handled the data: Quantification of nucleated cells was approximated via reference gene primer amplification. Measured with immunoSEQ multiplex PCR; TCRdb has only the in-frame clones, and not every one. V and J calls and clone size are those listed in that table; D and trimming were worked out from the DNA. The data contain 200,000 to 250,000 clones, roughly 88% of them singletons. The CDR3 runs to 16 residues. V shed 1 base and J shed 8 bases, with 20 bases lying between them. The V gene's germline CDR1 is LNHDA and CDR2 SQIVND (reference sequence). This clone is a singleton in its sample.

Sequenced: peripheral blood. This chain uses TRBV19 with TRBJ1-1; D not resolved. The origin of this receptor is a man at least 80 years old with acute or convalescent COVID-19. The CDR3 region has the DNA TGTGCCAGTAGTATAGGATACAAAGCTAGTGGCTCAGAAGCTTTCTTT. It encodes CASSIGYKASGSEAFF.